Presented here are 27 T cell receptor beta chains from one specimen sequenced in a study of shared clonotypes between healthy human individuals. TCRdb keeps only in-frame clones here, not all; method: immunoSEQ multiplex PCR. The data show some 2.3 million clones, with 80% to 95% seen just once and about 0.39% held by the top ten. Material for sequencing was naive CD4+ T cells from PBMCs. Sample subset: CD45RA+ positively selected. All receptors come from a man aged 18 to 35 in good health. Some clones in this sample may be carry-over from other donors' samples.

The V call is TRBV7-2, the J call TRBJ2-2; TRBD1 aligns across 7 bases. From germline, CDR1 is SGHTA and CDR2 FQGNSA. J was trimmed by 3 bases and V by 5 bases; bases with no gene match: 3. The CDR3 consists of 14 residues. The CDR3 region is CASSVQGYTGELFF. The CDR3 DNA reads TGTGCCAGCAGCGTACAGGGGTACACCGGGGAGCTGTTTTTT. Looking up the rest from reference TRBV7-2 and TRBJ2-2 gives the full variable domain: GAGVSQSPSNKVTEKGKDVELRCDPISGHTALYWYRQSLGQGLEFLIYFQGNSAPDKSGLPSDRFSAERTGGSVSTLTIQRTQQEDSAVYLCASSVQGYTGELFFGEGSRLTVL.

About this clone itself: In the same sample, other DNA sequences code for this CDR3. The rearrangement links TRBV6-1 to TRBJ2-7, with D tentatively TRBD2 (5 bases). The V gene's germline CDR1 is MNHNS and CDR2 SASEGT. The CDR3 runs to 11 residues. V was pared by 2 bases and J by 6 bases, with 5 bases between. The CDR3 DNA reads as TGTGCCAGCAGTGAACGGGGCGAGCAGTACTTC. Its protein is CASSERGEQYF.

This chain links TRBV6-1 with TRBJ2-1, with a possible D match to TRBD1 (5 bases). Germline loops: CDR1 MNHNS, CDR2 SASEGT. The CDR3 is made up of 13 amino acids. V lost 7 bases and J 5 bases, leaving 12 bases between the germline ends. The CDR3 nucleotides are TGTGCCAGCATTCTCGGACATAACAATGAGCAGTTCTTC. Protein sequence: CASILGHNNEQFF.

This clone appeared once. The chain joins TRBV29-1 to TRBJ2-1; D call uncertain. CDR1 is SQVTM and CDR2 is ANQGSEA in the germline V gene. V dropped 7 bases and J dropped 0 bases, with 10 bases sitting between them. This CDR3 has 13 residues. Here the CDR3 reads CSAQGYSYNEQFF. The DNA of the CDR3 is TGCAGCGCACAAGGGTACTCCTACAATGAGCAGTTCTTC.

The V call is TRBV29-1, the J call TRBJ2-5; TRBD2 matches at 11 bases. V trimming: 6 bases; J trimming: 5 bases; junction bases outside the gene matches: 11. This CDR3 has 15 amino acids. CDR1 SQVTM and CDR2 ANQGSEA come from the germline V gene. CDR3 nucleotide sequence: TGCAGCGTACCCCCACTAGCGGGAGTCGGGGAGACCCAGTACTTC. Residues: CSVPPLAGVGETQYF.

The chain employs TRBV19 and TRBJ2-3; no clear D gene. The V gene's germline CDR1 is LNHDA and CDR2 SQIVND (reference sequence). This CDR3 has 15 amino acids. V lost 7 bases and J lost 5, with 19 bases in between. The CDR3 reads CASTEGSLGKDTQYF. In DNA form, the CDR3 reads TGTGCCAGTACTGAAGGCAGCTTGGGGAAAGATACGCAGTATTTT.

The chain uses TRBV18 and TRBJ2-7; 11 nucleotides line up with TRBD2. The germline CDR1 and CDR2 sequences are KGHSH and LQKENI. The J segment lost 0 bases and the V segment lost 0 bases, leaving 1 base of the junction unmatched. The CDR3 consists of 16 residues. The CDR3 is CASSPPGTSGSYEQYF. The CDR3 DNA follows: TGTGCCAGCTCACCACCCGGGACTAGCGGCTCCTACGAGCAGTACTTC.

This clone was observed a single time. This chain links TRBV7-3 with TRBJ2-3; 11 nucleotides line up with TRBD1. Germline V gene sequence: CDR1 SGHTA, CDR2 FQGTGA. The CDR3 covers 16 residues. V lost 0 bases to trimming and J lost 4 bases; unmatched junction nucleotides: 3. The CDR3 region has the DNA TGTGCCAGCAGCTTAACCTCGGGACAGGGGGCAGATACGCAGTATTTT. It yields the protein CASSLTSGQGADTQYF.

This sequence joins TRBV5-1 and TRBJ2-2; 8 nucleotides line up with TRBD2. Germline V gene data show CDR1 as SGHRS and CDR2 as YFSETQ. The CDR3 sequence is 14 residues long. Germline trimming cut 3 bases from V and 7 bases from J; bases unmatched to any gene: 5. CDR3 sequence reads: CASSSYTSGGELFF. The CDR3 nucleotides read TGCGCCAGCAGCTCCTATACTAGCGGCGGGGAGCTGTTTTTT.

This chain connects TRBV11-3 to TRBJ2-1; 9 bases match TRBD2. V trimming: 5 bases; J trimming: 9 bases; junction bases outside the gene matches: 11. The CDR3 is 15 residues long. Germline V lookup: CDR1 SGHNT, CDR2 YENEEA. CDR3 protein: CASSPWGSGSGEQFF. The DNA for the CDR3 is TGTGCCAGCAGCCCTTGGGGTAGCGGGAGCGGTGAGCAGTTCTTC. The whole variable domain, remainder taken from reference TRBV11-3 and TRBJ2-1, is EAGVVQSPRYKIIEKKQPVAFWCNPISGHNTLYWYLQNLGQGPELLIRYENEEAVDDSQLPKDRFSAERLKGVDSTLKIQPAELGDSAVYLCASSPWGSGSGEQFFGPGTRLTVL.

The chain carries TRBV7-2 and TRBJ2-7, with D perhaps matching TRBD1 (5 bases). Germline-derived CDR1 and CDR2 are SGHTA and FQGNSA. V dropped 1 base and J dropped 0 bases, with 10 bases sitting between them. CDR3 length: 15 amino acids. CDR3 region: CASSLGDRSSYEQYF. The DNA for the CDR3 is TGTGCCAGCAGCTTAGGAGACAGAAGCTCCTACGAGCAGTACTTC. The full variable domain, with the rest looked up from reference TRBV7-2 and TRBJ2-7, is GAGVSQSPSNKVTEKGKDVELRCDPISGHTALYWYRQSLGQGLEFLIYFQGNSAPDKSGLPSDRFSAERTGGSVSTLTIQRTQQEDSAVYLCASSLGDRSSYEQYFGPGTRLTVT.

V and J are TRBV6-1 and TRBJ2-7; 8 nucleotides agree with TRBD1. CDR1 and CDR2 (germline): MNHNS, SASEGT. The CDR3 covers 14 residues. V dropped 4 bases and J dropped 1; count of bases not matched to a gene: 3. CDR3 sequence (DNA): TGTGCCAGCAGTGGATGGACAGGGTCCTACGAGCAGTACTTC. Its protein product is CASSGWTGSYEQYF.

In regard to this clone: Other nucleotide sequences in the sample specify the same CDR3. The rearrangement uses TRBV9 and TRBJ2-7, with D perhaps TRBD2 (5 bases). The CDR3 covers 14 residues. CDR1 and CDR2 (germline): SGDLS, YYNGEE. The V gene lost 0 bases and the J gene lost 4 bases, with 11 bases spanning the gap. CDR3 region: CASSVAARGYEQYF. The CDR3 bases are TGTGCCAGCAGCGTAGCGGCGAGAGGGTACGAGCAGTACTTC. Looking up the rest from reference TRBV9 and TRBJ2-7 gives the full variable domain: DSGVTQTPKHLITATGQRVTLRCSPRSGDLSVYWYQQSLDQGLQFLIQYYNGEERAKGNILERFSAQQFPDLHSELNLSSLELGDSALYFCASSVAARGYEQYFGPGTRLTVT.

Points on this clone: Other nucleotide sequences in the sample specify the same CDR3. The chain has TRBV27 and TRBJ1-2, with D possibly TRBD1 on 6 matching bases. CDR1 and CDR2 (germline): MNHEY, SMNVEV (reference sequence). The V gene lost 3 bases and the J gene lost 5 bases, with 10 bases spanning the gap. This CDR3 is 13 amino acids long. The CDR3 DNA is TGTGCCAGCAGTTTTAGGGGGGGATATGGCTACACCTTC. Its protein is CASSFRGGYGYTF.

The rearrangement uses TRBV7-9 and TRBJ2-5; D is uncertain. V was cut by 3 bases and J by 2 bases, with 10 bases left in between. This CDR3 spans 14 amino acids. Germline V gene sequence: CDR1 SEHNR, CDR2 FQNEAQ (reference sequence). This CDR3 is CASSFMALQETQYF. The CDR3 DNA sequence: TGTGCCAGCAGCTTCATGGCCTTACAAGAGACCCAGTACTTC.

As to this clone: The same CDR3 also results from other DNA sequences found in this sample. This chain uses TRBV5-1 with TRBJ2-5; TRBD1 might be the D (6 bases). The CDR3 runs to 14 residues. The V gene's germline CDR1 is SGHRS and CDR2 YFSETQ. The V gene lost 2 bases and the J gene lost 2 bases, with 10 bases spanning the gap. CDR3 coding DNA: TGCGCCAGCAGCTTAACAGGGAATCAAGAGACCCAGTACTTC. This gives the protein CASSLTGNQETQYF.

This chain joins TRBV28 and TRBJ1-4; D not resolved. The CDR3 runs to 14 residues. Germline V gene lookup returns CDR1 MDHEN and CDR2 SYDVKM. V was shortened by 1 base and J by 5 bases, with 8 bases between the two germline ends. Here the CDR3 reads CASSLLRGNEKLFF. DNA for the CDR3: TGTGCCAGCAGTTTATTGCGCGGAAATGAAAAACTGTTTTTT.

The rearrangement uses TRBV29-1 and TRBJ2-4; D is ambiguous. The CDR3 length is 13 residues. The V end lost 5 bases, the J end lost 0 bases, and 8 bases lay between the germline ends. From germline, CDR1 is SQVTM and CDR2 ANQGSEA. The chain's CDR3 is CSVSLLAKNIQYF. CDR3 nucleotide sequence: TGCAGCGTTTCCCTTTTAGCCAAAAACATTCAGTACTTC. Looking up the rest from reference TRBV29-1 and TRBJ2-4 gives the full variable domain: SAVISQKPSRDICQRGTSLTIQCQVDSQVTMMFWYRQQPGQSLTLIATANQGSEATYESGFVIDKFPISRPNLTFSTLTVSNMSPEDSSIYLCSVSLLAKNIQYFGAGTRLSVL.

This chain connects TRBV5-1 to TRBJ1-1; D is possibly TRBD1 (5 bases). This CDR3 contains 13 residues. Trimming left V 6 bases short and J 3 bases short, with 12 bases between. The germline V gene encodes CDR1 SGHRS and CDR2 YFSETQ. The CDR3 DNA reads as TGCGCCAGCACATTACAGGAGGACACTGAAGCTTTCTTT. Translating gives CASTLQEDTEAFF.

The rearrangement joins TRBV20-1 to TRBJ2-7; D is uncertain. This CDR3 has 11 residues. V was trimmed by 2 bases and J by 3 bases, leaving 5 bases between them. From germline, CDR1 is DFQATT and CDR2 SNEGSKA (reference sequence). In DNA, the CDR3 is TGCAGTGCTAGATCTGACTACGAGCAGTACTTC. Translation: CSARSDYEQYF.

This clone was seen only once. The rearrangement joins TRBV13 to TRBJ2-5, with 9 nucleotides matching TRBD2. CDR3 length equals 17 residues. The J segment lost 6 bases and the V segment lost 5 bases, leaving 16 bases of the junction unmatched. Germline CDR1 is PRHDT and CDR2 is FYEKMQ (reference sequence). The DNA for the CDR3 is TGTGCCAGCAGCACATATGGGGCTAGCGGGACCCTTCAGACCCAGTACTTC. Translated, it gives CASSTYGASGTLQTQYF. Looking up the rest from reference TRBV13 and TRBJ2-5 gives the full variable domain: AAGVIQSPRHLIKEKRETATLKCYPIPRHDTVYWYQQGPGQDPQFLISFYEKMQSDKGSIPDRFSAQQFSDYHSELNMSSLELGDSALYFCASSTYGASGTLQTQYFGPGTRLLVL.

The chain joins TRBV7-9 to TRBJ2-4, with 11 bases aligning to TRBD2. The CDR3 is 18 amino acids. With 1 base clipped from V and 7 bases from J, the junction kept 12 bases outside the gene matches. The germline CDR1 and CDR2 sequences are SEHNR and FQNEAQ (reference sequence). For the CDR3, the DNA is TGTGCCAGCAGCTTAGGTAGCGGGAGGGCCGATTCTTTGAACATTCAGTACTTC. Its translation is CASSLGSGRADSLNIQYF.

The rearrangement uses TRBV7-3 and TRBJ2-3; D call uncertain. V was cut by 4 bases and J by 0 bases, with 8 bases left in between. The CDR3 length is 14 residues. Germline V gene sequence: CDR1 SGHTA, CDR2 FQGTGA. The CDR3: CASSSQASTDTQYF. The CDR3 DNA reads TGTGCCAGCAGCTCACAAGCCAGCACAGATACGCAGTATTTT.

V usage is TRBV4-2 and J usage is TRBJ1-2, with D maybe TRBD1 (6 bases). Germline V lookup: CDR1 LGHNA, CDR2 YNFKEQ. The CDR3 extends over 15 amino acids. V was cut by 4 bases and J by 5 bases, with 17 bases left in between. DNA of the CDR3: TGTGCCAGCAGCCCCGAGGGACATCTAGGATATGGCTACACCTTC. Its protein is CASSPEGHLGYGYTF.

The chain joins TRBV5-1 to TRBJ2-2, with 7 bases fitting TRBD1. Unmatched junction bases numbered 4, after V lost 4 bases and J lost 1 base. The CDR3 length is 15 residues. Germline values: CDR1 SGHRS, CDR2 YFSETQ. The CDR3 loop reads CASSTRQGNTGELFF. The CDR3 DNA reads TGCGCCAGCAGCACTCGACAGGGGAACACCGGGGAGCTGTTTTTT.

In regard to this clone: Different DNA sequences within this sample yield the same CDR3. This chain joins TRBV5-1 and TRBJ2-2, with unresolved D. V gave up 0 bases and J gave up 4 bases, with 7 bases separating them. From germline, CDR1 is SGHRS and CDR2 YFSETQ. The CDR3 is made up of 14 amino acids. Here the CDR3 DNA reads TGCGCCAGCAGCTTGGTTCCGGGCACCGGGGAGCTGTTTTTT. It yields the protein CASSLVPGTGELFF.

This chain joins TRBV7-3 and TRBJ2-3; 12 nucleotides agree with TRBD2. The V and J ends lost 5 bases and 4 bases, in that order; junction bases with no gene match: 25. In germline, CDR1 is SGHTA, CDR2 FQGTGA. CDR3 length: 22 residues. CDR3 in amino acids: CASSGHSLLAGGASLNADTQYF. The CDR3 DNA follows: TGTGCCAGCAGCGGTCACAGTCTACTAGCGGGAGGTGCGAGTCTGAACGCAGATACGCAGTATTTT.